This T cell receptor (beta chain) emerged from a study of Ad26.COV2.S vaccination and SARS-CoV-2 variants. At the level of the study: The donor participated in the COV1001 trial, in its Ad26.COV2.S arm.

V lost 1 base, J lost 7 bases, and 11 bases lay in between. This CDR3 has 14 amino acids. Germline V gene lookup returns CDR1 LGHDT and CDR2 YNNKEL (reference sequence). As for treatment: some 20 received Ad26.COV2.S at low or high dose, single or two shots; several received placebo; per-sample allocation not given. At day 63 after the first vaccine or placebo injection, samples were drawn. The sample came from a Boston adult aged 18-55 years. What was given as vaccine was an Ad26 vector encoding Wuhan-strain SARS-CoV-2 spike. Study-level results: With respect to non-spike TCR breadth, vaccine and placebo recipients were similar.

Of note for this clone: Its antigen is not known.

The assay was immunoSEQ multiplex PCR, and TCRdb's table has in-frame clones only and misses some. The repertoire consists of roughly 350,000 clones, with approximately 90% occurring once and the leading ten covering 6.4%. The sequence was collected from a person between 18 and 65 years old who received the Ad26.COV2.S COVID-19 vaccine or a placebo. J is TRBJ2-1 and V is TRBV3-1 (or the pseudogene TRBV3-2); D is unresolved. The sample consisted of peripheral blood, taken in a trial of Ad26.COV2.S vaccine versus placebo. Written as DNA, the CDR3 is TGTGCCAGCAGCCAAGCAAAACAGCCTAATGAGCAGTTCTTC. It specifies CASSQAKQPNEQFF.